This T cell receptor beta chain was captured by sequencing in a study of CD8 T cells in Susac syndrome. V was pared by 0 bases and J by 3 bases, with 14 bases of the junction left unmatched. CDR3 length equals 19 residues. Sequencing of TCR beta drew on CD8+ and CD4+ T cells from blood. Negative magnetic isolation gave CD8+ and CD4+ cells; FACS enriched CD8+ TEMRA. When the RNA was reverse transcribed, random hexamers were used with an input of 0.5 to 1 ug. Amplification of TCR beta CDR3 by immunoSEQ multiplex PCR spanned 54 Vbeta and 13 Jbeta. TCRdb reanalysed the immunoSEQ multiplex PCR reads using MiXCR and keeps one entry per CDR3 protein. The table lists 300,000 or so distinct CDR3 sequences, 92% of them singletons.

This TCR derives from a human donor with multiple sclerosis. The specimen sequenced was CD4+ T cells from PBMCs. The chain recombines TRBV23-1 with TRBJ2-3; 8 nucleotides agree with TRBD2. TRBV23-1 is filed as an ORF, its function uncertain. The DNA for the CDR3 is TGCGCCAGCAGTCAATCGAAGGCGGGAGAATCGGGGGGGACAGATACGCAGTATTTT. It codes for CASSQSKAGESGGTDTQYF.